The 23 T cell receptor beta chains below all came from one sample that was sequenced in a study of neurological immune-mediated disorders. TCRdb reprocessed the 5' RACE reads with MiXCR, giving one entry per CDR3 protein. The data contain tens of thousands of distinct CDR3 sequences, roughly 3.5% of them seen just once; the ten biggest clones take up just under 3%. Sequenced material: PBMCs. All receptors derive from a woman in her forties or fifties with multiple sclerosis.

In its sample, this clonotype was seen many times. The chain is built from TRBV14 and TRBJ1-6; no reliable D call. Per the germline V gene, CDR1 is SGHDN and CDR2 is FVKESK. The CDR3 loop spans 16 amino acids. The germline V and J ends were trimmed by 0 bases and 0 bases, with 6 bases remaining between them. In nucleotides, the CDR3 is TGTGCCAGCAGCCAAGATTATAGCTCCTATAATTCACCCCTCCACTTT. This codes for CASSQDYSSYNSPLHF.

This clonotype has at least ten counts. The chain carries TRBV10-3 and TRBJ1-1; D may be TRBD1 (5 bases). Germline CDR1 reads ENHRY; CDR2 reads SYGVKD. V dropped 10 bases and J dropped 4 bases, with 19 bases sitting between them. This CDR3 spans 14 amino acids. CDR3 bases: TGTGCCACCCAGACAGTAACCGGGGGCACTGAAGCTTTCTTT. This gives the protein CATQTVTGGTEAFF.

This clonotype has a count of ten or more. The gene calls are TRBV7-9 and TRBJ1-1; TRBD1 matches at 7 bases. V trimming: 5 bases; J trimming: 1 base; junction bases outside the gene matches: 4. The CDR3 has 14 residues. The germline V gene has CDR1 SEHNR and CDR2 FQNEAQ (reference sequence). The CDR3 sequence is CASSLDRWNTEAFF. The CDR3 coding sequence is TGTGCCAGCAGCCTGGACAGGTGGAACACTGAAGCTTTCTTT.

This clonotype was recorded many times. CDR3 residues: CATSRSGLSYNEQFF. Here the CDR3 DNA reads TGTGCCACCAGCCGAAGCGGGCTCTCCTACAATGAGCAGTTCTTC. The chain links TRBV15 to TRBJ2-1; D possibly corresponds to TRBD2 (6 bases). Trimming cost V 5 bases and J 0 bases, with 11 bases left between them. Per the germline V gene, CDR1 is LNHNV and CDR2 is YYDKDF (reference sequence). The CDR3 is 15 residues long.

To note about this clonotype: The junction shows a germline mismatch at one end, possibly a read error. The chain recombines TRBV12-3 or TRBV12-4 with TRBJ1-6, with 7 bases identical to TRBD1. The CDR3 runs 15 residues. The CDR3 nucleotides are TGTGCCAGCAGTCTCCAGGGGGGTGGTAATTCAACCCTCAACTTT. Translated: CASSLQGGGNSTLNF.

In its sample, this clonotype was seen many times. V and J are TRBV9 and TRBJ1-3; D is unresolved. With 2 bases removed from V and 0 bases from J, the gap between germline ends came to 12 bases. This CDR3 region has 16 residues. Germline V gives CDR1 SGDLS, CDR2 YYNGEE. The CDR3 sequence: CASSVTQIHSGNTIYF. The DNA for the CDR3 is TGTGCCAGCAGCGTGACTCAGATCCACTCTGGAAACACCATATATTTT.

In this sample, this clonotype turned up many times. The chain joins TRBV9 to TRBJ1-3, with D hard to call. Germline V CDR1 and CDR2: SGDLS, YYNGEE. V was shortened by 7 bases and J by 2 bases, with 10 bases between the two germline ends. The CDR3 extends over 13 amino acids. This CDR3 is CASRHGAGNTIYF. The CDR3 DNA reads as TGTGCCAGCCGCCATGGGGCTGGAAACACCATATATTTT.

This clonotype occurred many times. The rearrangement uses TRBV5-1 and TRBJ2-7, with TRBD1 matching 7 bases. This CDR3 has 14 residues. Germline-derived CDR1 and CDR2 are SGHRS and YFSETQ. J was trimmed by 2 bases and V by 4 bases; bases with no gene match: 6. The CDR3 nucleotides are TGCGCCAGCAGCCTGACAGGGAAAGCCTACGAGCAGTACTTC. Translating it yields CASSLTGKAYEQYF.

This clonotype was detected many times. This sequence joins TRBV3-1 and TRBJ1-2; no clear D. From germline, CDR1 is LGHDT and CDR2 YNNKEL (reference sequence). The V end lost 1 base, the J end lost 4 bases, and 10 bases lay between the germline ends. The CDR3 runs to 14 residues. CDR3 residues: CASSQGAEGYGYTF. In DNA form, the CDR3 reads TGTGCCAGCAGCCAAGGGGCAGAAGGCTATGGCTACACCTTC.

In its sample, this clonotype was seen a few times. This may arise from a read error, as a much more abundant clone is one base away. The CDR3 nucleotides read TGTGACAGCAGCTTGGGGAACACTGAAGCTTTCTTT. It encodes CDSSLGNTEAFF. The rearrangement joins TRBV5-6 to TRBJ1-1; unclear D gene. CDR3 length: 12 amino acids. Germline CDR1 is SGHDT and CDR2 is YYEEEE.

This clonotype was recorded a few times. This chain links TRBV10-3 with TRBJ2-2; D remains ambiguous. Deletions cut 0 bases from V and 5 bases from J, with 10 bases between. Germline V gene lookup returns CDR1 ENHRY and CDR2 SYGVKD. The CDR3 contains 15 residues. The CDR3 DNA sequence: TGTGCCATCAGTGAGTCCAAGGTTCCGACCGGGGAGCTGTTTTTT. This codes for CAISESKVPTGELFF.

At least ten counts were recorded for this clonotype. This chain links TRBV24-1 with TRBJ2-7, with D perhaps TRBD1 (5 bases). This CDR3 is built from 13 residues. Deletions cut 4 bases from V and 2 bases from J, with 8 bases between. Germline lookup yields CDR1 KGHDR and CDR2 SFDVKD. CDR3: CATSDGQTYEQYF. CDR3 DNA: TGTGCCACCAGTGACGGACAAACCTACGAGCAGTACTTC.

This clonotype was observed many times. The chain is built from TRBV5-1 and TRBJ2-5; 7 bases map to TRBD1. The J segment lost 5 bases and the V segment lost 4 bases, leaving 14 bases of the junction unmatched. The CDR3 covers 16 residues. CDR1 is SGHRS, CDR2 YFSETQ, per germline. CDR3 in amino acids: CASSTGQAYALETQYF. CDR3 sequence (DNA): TGCGCCAGCAGCACCGGACAGGCCTACGCCTTGGAGACCCAGTACTTC.

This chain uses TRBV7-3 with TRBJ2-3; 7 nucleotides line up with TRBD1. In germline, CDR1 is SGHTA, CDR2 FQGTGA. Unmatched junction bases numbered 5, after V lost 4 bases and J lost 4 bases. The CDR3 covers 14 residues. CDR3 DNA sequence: TGTGCCAGCAGCTCTACAGGGGTCCCAGATACGCAGTATTTT. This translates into CASSSTGVPDTQYF.

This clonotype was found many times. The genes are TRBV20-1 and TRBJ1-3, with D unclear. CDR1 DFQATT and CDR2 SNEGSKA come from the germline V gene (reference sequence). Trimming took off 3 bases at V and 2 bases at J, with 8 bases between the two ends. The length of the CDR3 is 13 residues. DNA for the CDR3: TGCAGTGCTAGCAGGCCAGCTGGAAACACCATATATTTT. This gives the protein CSASRPAGNTIYF.

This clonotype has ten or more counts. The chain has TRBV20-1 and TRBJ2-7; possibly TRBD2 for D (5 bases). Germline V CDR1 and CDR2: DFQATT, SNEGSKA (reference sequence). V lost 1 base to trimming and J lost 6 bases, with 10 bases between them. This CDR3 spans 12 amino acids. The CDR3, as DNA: TGCAGTGCTAGAGCCCCCGGGGTCGAGCAGTACTTC. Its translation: CSARAPGVEQYF.

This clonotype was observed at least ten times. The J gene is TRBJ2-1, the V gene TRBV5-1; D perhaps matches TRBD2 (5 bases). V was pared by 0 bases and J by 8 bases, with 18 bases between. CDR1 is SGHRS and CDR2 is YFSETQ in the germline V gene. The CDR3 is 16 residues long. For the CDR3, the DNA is TGCGCCAGCAGCTTGGGCAGTCGGAGGTTGATCGATGAGCAGTTCTTC. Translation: CASSLGSRRLIDEQFF.

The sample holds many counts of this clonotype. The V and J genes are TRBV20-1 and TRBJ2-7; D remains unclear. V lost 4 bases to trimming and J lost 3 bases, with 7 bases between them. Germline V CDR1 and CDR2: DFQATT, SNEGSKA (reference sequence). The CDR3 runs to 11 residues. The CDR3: CSAKDLYEQYF. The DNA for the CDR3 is TGCAGTGCTAAGGACCTCTACGAGCAGTACTTC.

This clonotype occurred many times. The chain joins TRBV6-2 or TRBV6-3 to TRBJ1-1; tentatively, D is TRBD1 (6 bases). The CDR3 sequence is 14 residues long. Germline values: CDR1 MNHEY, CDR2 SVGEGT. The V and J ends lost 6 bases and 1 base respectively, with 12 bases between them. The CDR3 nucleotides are TGTGCCAGCAGACGACAGGCCGAGAACACTGAAGCTTTCTTT. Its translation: CASRRQAENTEAFF.

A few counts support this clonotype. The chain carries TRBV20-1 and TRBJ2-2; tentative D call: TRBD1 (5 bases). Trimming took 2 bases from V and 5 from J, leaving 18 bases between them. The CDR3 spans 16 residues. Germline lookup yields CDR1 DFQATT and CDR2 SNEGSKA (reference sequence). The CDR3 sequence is CSARKSGSSRTGELFF. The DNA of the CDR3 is TGCAGTGCTAGAAAGTCAGGGTCCTCACGGACCGGGGAGCTGTTTTTT.

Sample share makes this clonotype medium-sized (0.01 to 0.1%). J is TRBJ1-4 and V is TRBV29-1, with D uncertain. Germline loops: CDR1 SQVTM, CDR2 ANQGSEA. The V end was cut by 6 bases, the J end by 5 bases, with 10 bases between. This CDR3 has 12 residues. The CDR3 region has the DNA TGCAGCGTCGCGGATGGAAATGAAAAACTGTTTTTT. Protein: CSVADGNEKLFF.

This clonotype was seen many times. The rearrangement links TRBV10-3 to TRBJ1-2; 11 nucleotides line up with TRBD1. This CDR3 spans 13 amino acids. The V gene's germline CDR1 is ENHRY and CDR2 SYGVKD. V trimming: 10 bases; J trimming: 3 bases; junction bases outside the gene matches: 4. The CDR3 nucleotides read TGTGCCACCCGGACAGGGGGCGACTATGGCTACACCTTC. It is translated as CATRTGGDYGYTF.

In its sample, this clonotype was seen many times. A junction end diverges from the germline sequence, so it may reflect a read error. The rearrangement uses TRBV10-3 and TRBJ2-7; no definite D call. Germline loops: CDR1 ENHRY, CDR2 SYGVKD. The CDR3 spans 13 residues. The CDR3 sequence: CAIRESASHEQYF. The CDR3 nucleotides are TGTGCCATCAGAGAGTCGGCCAGCCACGAGCAGTACTTC.